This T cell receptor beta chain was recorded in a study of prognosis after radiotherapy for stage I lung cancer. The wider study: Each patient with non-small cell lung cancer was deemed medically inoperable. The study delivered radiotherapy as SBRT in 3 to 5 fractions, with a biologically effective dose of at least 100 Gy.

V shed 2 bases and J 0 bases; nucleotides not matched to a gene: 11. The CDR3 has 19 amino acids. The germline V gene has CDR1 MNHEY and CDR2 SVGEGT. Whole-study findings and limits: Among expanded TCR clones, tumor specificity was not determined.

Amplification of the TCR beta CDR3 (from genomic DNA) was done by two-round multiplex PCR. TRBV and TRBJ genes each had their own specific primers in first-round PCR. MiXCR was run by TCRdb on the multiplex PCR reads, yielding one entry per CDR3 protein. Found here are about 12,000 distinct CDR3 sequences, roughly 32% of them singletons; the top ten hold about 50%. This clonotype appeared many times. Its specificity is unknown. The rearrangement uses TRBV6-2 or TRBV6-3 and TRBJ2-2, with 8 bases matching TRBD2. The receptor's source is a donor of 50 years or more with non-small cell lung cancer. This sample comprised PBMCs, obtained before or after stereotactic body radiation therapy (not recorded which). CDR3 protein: CASSYPIHGGGTNTGELFF. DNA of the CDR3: TGTGCCAGCAGTTACCCCATCCACGGGGGGGGGACGAACACCGGGGAGCTGTTTTTT.